This section outlines one T cell receptor (beta chain) sequence together with its context. There is no known antigen for this receptor. Base qualities are not recorded, but no much larger clone differs from it by a single base. This specimen comes from a study of chemoradiotherapy in HPV16-positive cancers (dated by TCRdb to about 2022). For the wider study: Using functional T-cell assays on cells from a couple of HPV16-positive patients, the researchers defined candidate HPV-specific T-cell clones and common TCR motifs. The study set out to ask whether T-cell immunity against the HPV oncoproteins E6 and E7 changes over the course of chemoradiotherapy and whether that immunity affects survival. The candidate HPV-specific TCRs and motifs were subsequently tracked in TCR repertoires obtained from fewer than 95 patients with HPV-related cancers. Overall study results and their limits: The functional definition of HPV-specific T cells came from only a couple of HPV16-positive patients, and the survival association was reported for HPV16-positive patients. Expansion of candidate HPV-specific clones and E7-related TCR motifs was observed in the tumor microenvironment during treatment, whereas no such expansion was observed for non-HPV-specific T cells. Among HPV16-positive patients, expansion of HPV-responsive T cells during chemoradiotherapy was associated with better recurrence-free survival.

The library was prepared using the immunoSEQ multiplex PCR assay. TCRdb mirrors the immuneACCESS table, restricted to in-frame sequences. Some clones are absent from its copies; in checked studies, under half trace to an unresolved V gene, and the reason for the others is unknown. The sample contains over 950 clones, over 70% of them found a single time. Roughly 5.3% of the sample comes from the top ten. V is reduced by 0 bases and J by 5 bases, leaving a spacing of 11 bases between them. Sequences SGHRS (CDR1) and YFSETQ (CDR2) are obtained from the germline V gene. CDR3 length: 15 amino acids, cysteine to phenylalanine. Of all the DNA, just the CDR3 is kept, 45 bases in frame from base 1. Repertoires were sampled repeatedly over the course of chemoradiotherapy so that clonal expansion in the tumor microenvironment could be followed.

The sequenced sample was tumor tissue, obtained from a patient who underwent chemoradiotherapy. This chain is built from TRBV5-1 and TRBJ2-2; the D segment could be TRBD1, given 6 matching bases. This clonotype was obtained from a human donor with HPV-associated anogenital cancer. The DNA sequence follows: TGCGCCAGCAGCTTGGCCAGGGGCCGGACCGGGGAGCTGTTTTTT. This translates into CASSLARGRTGELFF.